Presented here are 3 T cell receptor beta chains from one specimen sequenced in a study of blood T cell repertoires in COVID-19. Assay: immunoSEQ multiplex PCR; the TCRdb copy retains only in-frame clones and omits some. Among about 480,000 clones listed, 75% to 90% were seen once. Sample: PBMCs or T cells enriched from blood (not recorded which). These receptors came from a woman aged 55-70 years who had recovered from COVID-19.

V and J are TRBV13 and TRBJ2-1, with 8 positions matching TRBD2. V lost 6 bases, J lost 4 bases, and 8 bases stayed unmatched. CDR1 PRHDT and CDR2 FYEKMQ come from the germline V gene (reference sequence). The CDR3 covers 15 residues. CDR3 sequence reads: CASRPLAGKYNEQFF. The CDR3 region has the DNA TGTGCCAGCAGACCTCTAGCGGGCAAATACAATGAGCAGTTCTTC.

The rearrangement joins TRBV2 to TRBJ2-3, with 7 bases that match TRBD2. Germline V CDR1 and CDR2: SNHLY, FYNNEI. The CDR3 is 14 residues long. Trimming took 6 bases from V and 3 from J; bases not matched to a gene: 6. The CDR3 sequence is CASSPGRVTDTQYF. Written as DNA, the CDR3 is TGTGCCAGCAGCCCTGGGAGGGTTACAGATACGCAGTATTTT.

The V gene is TRBV3-1 (or the pseudogene TRBV3-2), the J gene TRBJ1-2; TRBD1 might be the D (6 bases). V shed 0 bases and J shed 8 bases, with 13 bases lying between them. CDR3 size: 14 residues. Per germline, CDR1 LGHDT and CDR2 YNNKEL (reference sequence). The CDR3 DNA reads TGTGCCAGCAGCCAAGATATCGGGGGGCACGGCTACACCTTC. Translation: CASSQDIGGHGYTF.